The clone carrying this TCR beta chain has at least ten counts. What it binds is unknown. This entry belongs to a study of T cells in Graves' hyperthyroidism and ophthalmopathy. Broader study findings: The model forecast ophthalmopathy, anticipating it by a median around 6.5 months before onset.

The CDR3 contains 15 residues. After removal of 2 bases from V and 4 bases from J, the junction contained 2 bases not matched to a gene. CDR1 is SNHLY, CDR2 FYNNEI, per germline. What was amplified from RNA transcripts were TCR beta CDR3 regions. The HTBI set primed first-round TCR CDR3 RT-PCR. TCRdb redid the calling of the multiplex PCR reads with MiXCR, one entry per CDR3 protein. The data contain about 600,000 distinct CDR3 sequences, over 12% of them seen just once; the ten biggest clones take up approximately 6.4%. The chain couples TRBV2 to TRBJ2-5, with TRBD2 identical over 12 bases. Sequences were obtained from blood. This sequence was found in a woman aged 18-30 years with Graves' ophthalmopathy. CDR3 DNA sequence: TGTGCCAGCAGTGAACCACTAGCGGGAGGAGAGACCCAGTACTTC. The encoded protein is CASSEPLAGGETQYF.